This TCR beta chain was profiled in a study of T cell responses to AZD1222 COVID-19 vaccine. V lost 3 bases to trimming and J lost 7 bases, with 18 bases between them. The CDR3 loop spans 15 amino acids. CDR1 and CDR2 (germline): MGHDK, SYGVNS. Here immunoSEQ multiplex PCR was the method, and the copy in TCRdb shows in-frame clones only, minus some. The sample carries 150,000 to 200,000 clones, approximately 95% recorded once. This TCR was sampled from an adult in good health. The V and J genes are TRBV25-1 and TRBJ1-2, with a weak D call TRBD1 (6 bases). Source: peripheral blood, taken on day 0 of AZD1222 vaccination. CDR3 sequence reads: CASSDPATGLSGYTF. DNA for the CDR3: TGTGCCAGCAGTGATCCCGCTACAGGGTTGTCTGGCTACACCTTC.